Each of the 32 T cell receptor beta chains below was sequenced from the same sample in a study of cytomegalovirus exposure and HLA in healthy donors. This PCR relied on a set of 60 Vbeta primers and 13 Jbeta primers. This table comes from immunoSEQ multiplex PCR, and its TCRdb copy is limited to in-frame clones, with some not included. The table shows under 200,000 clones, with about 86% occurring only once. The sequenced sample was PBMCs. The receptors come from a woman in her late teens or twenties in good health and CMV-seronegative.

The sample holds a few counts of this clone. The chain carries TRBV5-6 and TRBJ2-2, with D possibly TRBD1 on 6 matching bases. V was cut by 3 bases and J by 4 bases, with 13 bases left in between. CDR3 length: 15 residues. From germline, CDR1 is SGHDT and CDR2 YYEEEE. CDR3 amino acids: CASSWGQASTGELFF. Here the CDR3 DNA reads TGTGCCAGCAGCTGGGGGCAGGCGAGCACCGGGGAGCTGTTTTTT.

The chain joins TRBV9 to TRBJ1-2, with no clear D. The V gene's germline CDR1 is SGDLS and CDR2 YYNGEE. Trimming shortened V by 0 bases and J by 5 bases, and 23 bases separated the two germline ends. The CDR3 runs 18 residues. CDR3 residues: CASSVGAQAGGDAYGYTF. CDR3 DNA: TGTGCCAGCAGCGTAGGCGCCCAAGCCGGCGGAGATGCGTATGGCTACACCTTC.

The CDR3 loop is CASRQGLTGNTIYF. In DNA form, the CDR3 reads TGTGCCAGCAGACAGGGTTTAACTGGAAACACCATATATTTT. The V gene is TRBV6-1, the J gene TRBJ1-3, with D perhaps TRBD1 (6 bases). Germline-derived CDR1 and CDR2 are MNHNS and SASEGT. V was pared by 6 bases and J by 2 bases, with 11 bases between. CDR3 length: 14 amino acids.

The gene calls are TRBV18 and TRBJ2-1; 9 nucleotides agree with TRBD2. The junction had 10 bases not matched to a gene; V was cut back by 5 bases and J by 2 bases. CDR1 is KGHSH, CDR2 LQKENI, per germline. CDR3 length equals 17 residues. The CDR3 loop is CASSMKGTSPTYNEQFF. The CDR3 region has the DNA TGTGCCAGCTCAATGAAGGGGACTAGCCCTACCTACAATGAGCAGTTCTTC.

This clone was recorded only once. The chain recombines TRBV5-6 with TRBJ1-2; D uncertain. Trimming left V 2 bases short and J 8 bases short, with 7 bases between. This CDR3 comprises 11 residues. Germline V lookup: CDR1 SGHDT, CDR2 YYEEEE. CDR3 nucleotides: TGTGCCAGCAGCTTACGGTCGGGCTACACCTTC. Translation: CASSLRSGYTF.

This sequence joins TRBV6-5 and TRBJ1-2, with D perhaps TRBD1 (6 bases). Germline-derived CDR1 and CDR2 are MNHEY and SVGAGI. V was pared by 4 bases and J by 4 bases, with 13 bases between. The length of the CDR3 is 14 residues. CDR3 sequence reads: CASSSTRGSYGYTF. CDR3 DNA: TGTGCCAGCAGTTCGACGAGGGGGTCCTATGGCTACACCTTC.

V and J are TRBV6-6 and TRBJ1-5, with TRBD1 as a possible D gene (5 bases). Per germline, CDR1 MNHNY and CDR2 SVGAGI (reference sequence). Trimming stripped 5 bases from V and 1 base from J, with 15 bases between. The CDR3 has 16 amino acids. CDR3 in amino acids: CASSATRGASNQPQHF. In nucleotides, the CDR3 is TGTGCCAGCAGTGCGACCCGTGGGGCCAGCAATCAGCCCCAGCATTTT.

In DNA, the CDR3 is TGTGCCAGCAGCGTGACAGGGCCCACAGATACGCAGTATTTT. This codes for CASSVTGPTDTQYF. The chain carries TRBV6-4 and TRBJ2-3; 7 bases align to TRBD1. Germline CDR1 and CDR2: MRHNA and SNTAGT. The length of the CDR3 is 14 residues. V was clipped by 6 bases and J by 2 bases; unmatched bases: 5.

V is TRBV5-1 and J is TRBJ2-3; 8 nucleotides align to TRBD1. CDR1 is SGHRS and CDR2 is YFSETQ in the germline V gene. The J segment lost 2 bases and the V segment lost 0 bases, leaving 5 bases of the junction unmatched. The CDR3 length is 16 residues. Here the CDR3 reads CASSLDGQGHTDTQYF. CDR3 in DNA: TGCGCCAGCAGCTTGGATGGACAGGGCCACACAGATACGCAGTATTTT.

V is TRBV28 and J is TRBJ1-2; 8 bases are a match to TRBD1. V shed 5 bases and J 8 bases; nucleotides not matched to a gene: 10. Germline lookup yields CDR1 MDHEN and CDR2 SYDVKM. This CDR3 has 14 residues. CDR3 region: CASSVGTGPVGYTF. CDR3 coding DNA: TGTGCCAGCAGTGTAGGGACAGGACCTGTCGGCTACACCTTC.

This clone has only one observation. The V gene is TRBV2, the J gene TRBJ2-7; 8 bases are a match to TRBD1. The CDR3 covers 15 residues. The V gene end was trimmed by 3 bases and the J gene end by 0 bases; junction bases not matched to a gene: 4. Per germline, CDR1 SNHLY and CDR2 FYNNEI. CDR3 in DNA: TGTGCCAGCAGTGATCCGGGACAGGACTCCTACGAGCAGTACTTC. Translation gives CASSDPGQDSYEQYF. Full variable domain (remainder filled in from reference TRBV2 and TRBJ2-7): EPEVTQTPSHQVTQMGQEVILRCVPISNHLYFYWYRQILGQKVEFLVSFYNNEISEKSEIFDDQFSVERPDGSNFTLKIRSTKLEDSAMYFCASSDPGQDSYEQYFGPGTRLTVT.

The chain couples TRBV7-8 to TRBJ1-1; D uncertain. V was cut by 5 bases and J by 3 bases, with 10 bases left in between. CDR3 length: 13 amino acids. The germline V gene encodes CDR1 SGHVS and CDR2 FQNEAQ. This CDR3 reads CASSPNMYTEAFF. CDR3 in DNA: TGTGCCAGCAGCCCAAACATGTACACTGAAGCTTTCTTT.

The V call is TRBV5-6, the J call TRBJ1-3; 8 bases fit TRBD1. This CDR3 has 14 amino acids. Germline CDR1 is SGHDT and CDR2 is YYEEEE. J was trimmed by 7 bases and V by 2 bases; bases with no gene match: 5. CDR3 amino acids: CASSFRQGANTIYF. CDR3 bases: TGTGCCAGCAGCTTCCGCCAGGGGGCCAACACCATATATTTT. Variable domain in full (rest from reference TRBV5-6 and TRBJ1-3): DAGVTQSPTHLIKTRGQQVTLRCSPKSGHDTVSWYQQALGQGPQFIFQYYEEEERQRGNFPDRFSGHQFPNYSSELNVNALLLGDSALYLCASSFRQGANTIYFGEGSWLTVV.

The CDR3 sequence: CASSLSGRALKETQYF. The CDR3, as DNA: TGTGCCAGCAGTTTGTCCGGGAGGGCCCTCAAGGAGACCCAGTACTTC. This sequence joins TRBV28 and TRBJ2-5; 8 positions match TRBD2. The CDR3 has 16 amino acids. The germline V gene has CDR1 MDHEN and CDR2 SYDVKM. V gave up 3 bases and J gave up 5 bases; unmatched junction bases: 11.

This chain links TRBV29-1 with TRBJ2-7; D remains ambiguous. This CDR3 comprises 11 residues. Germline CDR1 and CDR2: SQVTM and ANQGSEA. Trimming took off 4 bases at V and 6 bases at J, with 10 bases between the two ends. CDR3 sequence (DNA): TGCAGCGTTGTGGCCGCCCCCGAGCAGTACTTC. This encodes CSVVAAPEQYF.

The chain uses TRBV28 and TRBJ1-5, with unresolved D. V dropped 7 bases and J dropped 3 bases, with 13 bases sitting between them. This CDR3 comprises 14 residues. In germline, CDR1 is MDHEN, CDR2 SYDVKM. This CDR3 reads CASTPRDSNQPQHF. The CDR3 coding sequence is TGTGCCAGCACCCCTCGGGATTCCAATCAGCCCCAGCATTTT.

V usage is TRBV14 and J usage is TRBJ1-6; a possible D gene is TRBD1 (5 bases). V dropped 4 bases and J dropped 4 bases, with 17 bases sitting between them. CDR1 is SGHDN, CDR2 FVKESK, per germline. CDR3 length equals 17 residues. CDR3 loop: CASSPSRLGGYNSPLHF. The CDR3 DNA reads TGTGCCAGCAGCCCCTCAAGGCTCGGGGGATATAATTCACCCCTCCACTTT.

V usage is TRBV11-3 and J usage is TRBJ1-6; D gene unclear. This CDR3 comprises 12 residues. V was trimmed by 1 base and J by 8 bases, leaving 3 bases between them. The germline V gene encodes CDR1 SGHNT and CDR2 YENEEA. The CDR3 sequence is CASSLAYSPLHF. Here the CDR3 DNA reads TGTGCCAGCAGCTTAGCATATTCACCCCTCCACTTT.

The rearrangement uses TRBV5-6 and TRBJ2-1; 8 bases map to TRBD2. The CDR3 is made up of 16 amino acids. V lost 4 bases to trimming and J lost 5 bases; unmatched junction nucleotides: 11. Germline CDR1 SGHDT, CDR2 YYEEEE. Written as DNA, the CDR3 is TGTGCCAGCAGCCGAGTGCTAGCGGGCCAGAACAATGAGCAGTTCTTC. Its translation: CASSRVLAGQNNEQFF.

The CDR3 spells CASSFDRGWGNTEAFF. CDR3 bases: TGCGCCAGCAGCTTCGACAGGGGATGGGGGAACACTGAAGCTTTCTTT. The gene calls are TRBV5-1 and TRBJ1-1; 8 bases agree with TRBD1. The CDR3 loop spans 16 amino acids. Losses at the gene ends were 2 bases for V and 1 base for J; bases not matched to a gene: 7. The germline CDR1 and CDR2 sequences are SGHRS and YFSETQ.

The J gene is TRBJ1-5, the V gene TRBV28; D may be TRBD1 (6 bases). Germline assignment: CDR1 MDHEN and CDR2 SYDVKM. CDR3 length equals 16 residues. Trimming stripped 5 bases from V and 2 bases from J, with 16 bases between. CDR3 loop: CASSKSRGWGNQPQHF. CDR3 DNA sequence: TGTGCCAGCAGTAAATCCAGGGGCTGGGGCAATCAGCCCCAGCATTTT.

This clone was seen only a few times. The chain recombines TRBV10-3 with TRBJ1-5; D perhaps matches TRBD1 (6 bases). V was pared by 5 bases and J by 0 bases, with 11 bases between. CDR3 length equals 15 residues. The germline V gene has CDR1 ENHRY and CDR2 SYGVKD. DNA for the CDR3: TGTGCCATCAGTCGACAGGAAAATAGCAATCAGCCCCAGCATTTT. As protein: CAISRQENSNQPQHF.

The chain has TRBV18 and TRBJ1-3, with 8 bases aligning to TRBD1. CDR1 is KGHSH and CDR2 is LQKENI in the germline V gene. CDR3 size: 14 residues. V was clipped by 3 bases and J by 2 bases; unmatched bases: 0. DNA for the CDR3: TGTGCCAGCTCACCGGACAGGGCTGGAAACACCATATATTTT. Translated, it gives CASSPDRAGNTIYF. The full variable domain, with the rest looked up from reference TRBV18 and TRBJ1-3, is NAGVMQNPRHLVRRRGQEARLRCSPMKGHSHVYWYRQLPEEGLKFMVYLQKENIIDESGMPKERFSAEFPKEGPSILRIQQVVRGDSAAYFCASSPDRAGNTIYFGEGSWLTVV.

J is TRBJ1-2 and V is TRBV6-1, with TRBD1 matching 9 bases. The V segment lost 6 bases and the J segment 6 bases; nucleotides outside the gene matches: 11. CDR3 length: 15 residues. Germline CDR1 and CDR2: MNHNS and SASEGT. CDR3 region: CASSQLTGGGDGYTF. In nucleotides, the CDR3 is TGTGCCAGCAGCCAACTAACAGGGGGCGGCGATGGCTACACCTTC.

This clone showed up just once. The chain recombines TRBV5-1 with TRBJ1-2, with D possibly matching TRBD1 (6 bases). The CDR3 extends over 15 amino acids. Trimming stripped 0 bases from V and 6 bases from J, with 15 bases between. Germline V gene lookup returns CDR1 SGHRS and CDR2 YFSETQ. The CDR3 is CASSLGVQGSDGYTF. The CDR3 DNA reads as TGCGCCAGCAGCTTGGGGGTACAGGGATCGGATGGCTACACCTTC.

The DNA for the CDR3 is TGTGCCAGCATGGCCAGGGCGGAAGAGCAGTTCTTC. It translates to CASMARAEEQFF. The V gene is TRBV27, the J gene TRBJ2-1; possible D gene TRBD1, 5 bases. Deletions cut 7 bases from V and 10 bases from J, with 14 bases between. The CDR3 consists of 12 residues. CDR1 MNHEY and CDR2 SMNVEV come from the germline V gene (reference sequence).

CDR3 residues: CASSWGREDTGELFF. DNA for the CDR3: TGCGCCAGCAGCTGGGGCAGGGAGGACACCGGGGAGCTGTTTTTT. This rearrangement joins TRBV5-1 to TRBJ2-2, with D possibly matching TRBD2 (6 bases). This CDR3 comprises 15 residues. Per the germline V gene, CDR1 is SGHRS and CDR2 is YFSETQ. The germline V and J ends were trimmed by 3 bases and 3 bases, with 12 bases remaining between them. Variable domain in full (rest from reference TRBV5-1 and TRBJ2-2): KAGVTQTPRYLIKTRGQQVTLSCSPISGHRSVSWYQQTPGQGLQFLFEYFSETQRNKGNFPGRFSGRQFSNSRSEMNVSTLELGDSALYLCASSWGREDTGELFFGEGSRLTVL.

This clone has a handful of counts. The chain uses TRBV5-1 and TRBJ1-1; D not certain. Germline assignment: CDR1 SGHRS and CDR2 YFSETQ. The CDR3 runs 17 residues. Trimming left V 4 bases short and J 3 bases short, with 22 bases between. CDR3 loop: CASSPVPGGPEDTEAFF. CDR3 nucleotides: TGCGCCAGCAGCCCCGTCCCTGGAGGCCCGGAGGACACTGAAGCTTTCTTT.

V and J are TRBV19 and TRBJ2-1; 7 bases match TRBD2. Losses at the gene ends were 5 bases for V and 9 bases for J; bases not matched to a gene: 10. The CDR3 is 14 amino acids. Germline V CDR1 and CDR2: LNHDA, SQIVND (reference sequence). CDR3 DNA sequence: TGTGCCAGTAGTCAACTGACTAGCAGCGGTGAGCAGTTCTTC. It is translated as CASSQLTSSGEQFF.

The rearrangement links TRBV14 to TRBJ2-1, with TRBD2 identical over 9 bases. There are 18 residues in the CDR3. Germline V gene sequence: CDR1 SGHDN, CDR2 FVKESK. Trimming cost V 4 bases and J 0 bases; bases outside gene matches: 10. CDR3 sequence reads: CASSPNRLAESSYNEQFF. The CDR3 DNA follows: TGTGCCAGCAGCCCCAACAGACTAGCGGAGAGCTCCTACAATGAGCAGTTCTTC.

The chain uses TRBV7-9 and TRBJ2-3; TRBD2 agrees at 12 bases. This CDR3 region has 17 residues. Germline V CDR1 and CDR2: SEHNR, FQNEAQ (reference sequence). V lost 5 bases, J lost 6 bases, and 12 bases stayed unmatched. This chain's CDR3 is CASSTPPSGRAWDTQYF. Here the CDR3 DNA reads TGTGCCAGCAGCACCCCCCCTAGCGGGAGGGCCTGGGATACGCAGTATTTT.

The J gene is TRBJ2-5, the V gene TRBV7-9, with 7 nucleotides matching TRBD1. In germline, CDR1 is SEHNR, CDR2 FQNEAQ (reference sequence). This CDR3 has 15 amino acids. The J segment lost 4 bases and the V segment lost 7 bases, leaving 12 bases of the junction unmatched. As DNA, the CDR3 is TGTGCCAGCACCAAGTTGTTAGGGGGCGGAGAGACCCAGTACTTC. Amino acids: CASTKLLGGGETQYF.